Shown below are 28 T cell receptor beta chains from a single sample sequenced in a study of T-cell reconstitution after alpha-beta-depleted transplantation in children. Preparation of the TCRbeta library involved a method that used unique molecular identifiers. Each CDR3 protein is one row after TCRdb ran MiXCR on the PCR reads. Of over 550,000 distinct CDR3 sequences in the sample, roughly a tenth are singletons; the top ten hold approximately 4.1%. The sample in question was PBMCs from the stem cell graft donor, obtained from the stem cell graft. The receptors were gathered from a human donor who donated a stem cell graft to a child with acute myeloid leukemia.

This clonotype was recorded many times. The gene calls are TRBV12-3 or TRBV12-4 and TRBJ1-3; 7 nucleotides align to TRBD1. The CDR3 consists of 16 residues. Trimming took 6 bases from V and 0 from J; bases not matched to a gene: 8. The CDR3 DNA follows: TGTGCCAGCAGCCCAGCGGGACAGAACTCTGGAAACACCATATATTTT. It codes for CASSPAGQNSGNTIYF.

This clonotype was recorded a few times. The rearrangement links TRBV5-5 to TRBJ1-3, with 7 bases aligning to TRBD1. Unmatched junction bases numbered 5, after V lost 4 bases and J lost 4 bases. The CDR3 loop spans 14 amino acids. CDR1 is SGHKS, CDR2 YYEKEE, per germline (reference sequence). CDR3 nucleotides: TGTGCCAGCAGCAGGGACAGCCCGGGAAACACCATATATTTT. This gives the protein CASSRDSPGNTIYF.

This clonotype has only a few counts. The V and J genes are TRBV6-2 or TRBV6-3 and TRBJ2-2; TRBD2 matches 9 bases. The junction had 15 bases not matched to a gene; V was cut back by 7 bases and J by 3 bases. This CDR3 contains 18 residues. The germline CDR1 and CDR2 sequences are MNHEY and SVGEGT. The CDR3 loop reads CASTPYFAGGIDTGELFF. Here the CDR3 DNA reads TGTGCCAGCACCCCCTACTTCGCGGGAGGGATCGACACCGGGGAGCTGTTTTTT.

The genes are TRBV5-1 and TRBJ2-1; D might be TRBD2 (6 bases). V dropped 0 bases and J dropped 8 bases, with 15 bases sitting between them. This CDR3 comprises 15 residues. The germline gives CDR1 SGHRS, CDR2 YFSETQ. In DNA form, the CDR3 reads TGCGCCAGCAGCTTGGCGGGGCGGGGCCCCGATGAGCAGTTCTTC. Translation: CASSLAGRGPDEQFF.

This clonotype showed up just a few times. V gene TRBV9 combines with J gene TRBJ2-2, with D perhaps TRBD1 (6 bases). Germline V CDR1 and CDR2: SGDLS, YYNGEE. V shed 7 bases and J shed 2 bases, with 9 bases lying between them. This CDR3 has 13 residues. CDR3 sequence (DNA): TGTGCCAGCCAGGACAGAAACACCGGGGAGCTGTTTTTT. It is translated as CASQDRNTGELFF. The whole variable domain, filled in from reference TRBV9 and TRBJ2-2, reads DSGVTQTPKHLITATGQRVTLRCSPRSGDLSVYWYQQSLDQGLQFLIQYYNGEERAKGNILERFSAQQFPDLHSELNLSSLELGDSALYFCASQDRNTGELFFGEGSRLTVL.

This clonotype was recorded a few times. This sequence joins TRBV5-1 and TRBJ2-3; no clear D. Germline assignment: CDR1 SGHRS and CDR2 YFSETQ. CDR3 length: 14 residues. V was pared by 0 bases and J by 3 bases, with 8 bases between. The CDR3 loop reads CASSLGPPTDTQYF. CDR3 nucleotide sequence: TGCGCCAGCAGCTTGGGGCCCCCGACAGATACGCAGTATTTT. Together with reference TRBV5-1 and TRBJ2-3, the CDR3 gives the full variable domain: KAGVTQTPRYLIKTRGQQVTLSCSPISGHRSVSWYQQTPGQGLQFLFEYFSETQRNKGNFPGRFSGRQFSNSRSEMNVSTLELGDSALYLCASSLGPPTDTQYFGPGTRLTVL.

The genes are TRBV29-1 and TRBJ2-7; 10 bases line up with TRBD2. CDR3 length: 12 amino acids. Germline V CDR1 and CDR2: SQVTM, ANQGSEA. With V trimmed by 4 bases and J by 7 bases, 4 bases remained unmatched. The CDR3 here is CSVAGLATEQYF. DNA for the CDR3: TGCAGCGTTGCGGGACTAGCGACGGAGCAGTACTTC.

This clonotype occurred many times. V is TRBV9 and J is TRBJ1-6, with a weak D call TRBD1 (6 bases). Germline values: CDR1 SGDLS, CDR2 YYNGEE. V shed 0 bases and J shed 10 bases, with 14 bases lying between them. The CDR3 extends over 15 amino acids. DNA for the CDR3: TGTGCCAGCAGCGTAGACCCCAGGGGAGTCTCACCCCTCCACTTT. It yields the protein CASSVDPRGVSPLHF. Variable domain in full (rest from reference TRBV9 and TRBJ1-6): DSGVTQTPKHLITATGQRVTLRCSPRSGDLSVYWYQQSLDQGLQFLIQYYNGEERAKGNILERFSAQQFPDLHSELNLSSLELGDSALYFCASSVDPRGVSPLHFGNGTRLTVT.

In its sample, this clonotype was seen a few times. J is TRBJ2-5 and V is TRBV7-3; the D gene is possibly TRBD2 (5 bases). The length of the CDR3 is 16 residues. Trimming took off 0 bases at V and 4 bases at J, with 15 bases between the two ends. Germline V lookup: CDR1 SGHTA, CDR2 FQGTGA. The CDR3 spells CASSLTGRAQGETQYF. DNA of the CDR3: TGTGCCAGCAGCTTAACAGGGCGGGCCCAAGGAGAGACCCAGTACTTC.

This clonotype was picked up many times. CDR3 sequence (DNA): TGTGCCAGCAGTTATACGGGAGGCACTGAAGCTTTCTTT. This sequence encodes CASSYTGGTEAFF. This sequence joins TRBV6-6 and TRBJ1-1; unclear D gene. Per germline, CDR1 MNHNY and CDR2 SVGAGI (reference sequence). The V end lost 3 bases, the J end lost 4 bases, and 9 bases lay between the germline ends. This CDR3 region has 13 residues.

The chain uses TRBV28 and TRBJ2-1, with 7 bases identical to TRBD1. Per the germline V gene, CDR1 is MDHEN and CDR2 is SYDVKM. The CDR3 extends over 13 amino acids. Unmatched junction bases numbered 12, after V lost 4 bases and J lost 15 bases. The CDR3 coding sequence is TGTGCCAGCAGTTCGACAGGGACCCTCTCGATGTTCTTC. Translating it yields CASSSTGTLSMFF.

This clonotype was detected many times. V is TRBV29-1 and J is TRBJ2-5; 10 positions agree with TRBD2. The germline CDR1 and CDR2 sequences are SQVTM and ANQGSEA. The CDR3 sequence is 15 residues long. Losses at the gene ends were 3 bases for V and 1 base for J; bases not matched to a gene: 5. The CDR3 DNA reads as TGCAGCGTTGAGGGGGGACTAGCGACCCAAGAGACCCAGTACTTC. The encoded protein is CSVEGGLATQETQYF.

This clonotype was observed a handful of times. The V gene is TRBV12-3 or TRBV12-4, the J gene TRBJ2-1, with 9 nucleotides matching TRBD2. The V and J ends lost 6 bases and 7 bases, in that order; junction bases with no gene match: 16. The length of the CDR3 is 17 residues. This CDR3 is CASRPRREGLSGNEQFF. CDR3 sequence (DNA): TGTGCCAGCAGACCGAGGCGGGAGGGCCTCTCAGGTAATGAGCAGTTCTTC.

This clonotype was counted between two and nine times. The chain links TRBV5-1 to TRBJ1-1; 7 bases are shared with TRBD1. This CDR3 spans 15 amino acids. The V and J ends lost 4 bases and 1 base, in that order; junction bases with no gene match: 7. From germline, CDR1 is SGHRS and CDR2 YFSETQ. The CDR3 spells CASSLRGVSNTEAFF. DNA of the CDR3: TGCGCCAGCAGCCTCAGGGGGGTTTCGAACACTGAAGCTTTCTTT.

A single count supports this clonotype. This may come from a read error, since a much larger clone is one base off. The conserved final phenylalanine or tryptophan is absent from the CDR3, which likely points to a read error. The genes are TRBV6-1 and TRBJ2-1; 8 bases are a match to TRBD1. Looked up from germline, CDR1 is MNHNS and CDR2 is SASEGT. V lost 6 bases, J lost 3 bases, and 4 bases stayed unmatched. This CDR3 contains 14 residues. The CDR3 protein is CASRSTGDYNEQFC. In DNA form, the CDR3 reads TGTGCCAGCAGGTCGACAGGGGACTACAATGAGCAGTTCTGC.

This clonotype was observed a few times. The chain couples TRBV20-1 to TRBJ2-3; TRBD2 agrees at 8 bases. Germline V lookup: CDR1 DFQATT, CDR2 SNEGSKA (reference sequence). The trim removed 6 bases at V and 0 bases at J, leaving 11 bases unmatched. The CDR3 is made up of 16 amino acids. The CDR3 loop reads CSALGESGRSTDTQYF. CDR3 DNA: TGCAGTGCCCTTGGGGAGAGCGGGAGAAGCACAGATACGCAGTATTTT.

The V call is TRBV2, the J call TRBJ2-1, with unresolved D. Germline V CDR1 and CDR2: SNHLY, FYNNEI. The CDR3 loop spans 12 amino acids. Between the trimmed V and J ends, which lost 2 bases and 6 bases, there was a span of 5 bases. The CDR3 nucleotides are TGTGCCAGCAGTGAAACCAGCAATGAGCAGTTCTTC. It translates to CASSETSNEQFF.

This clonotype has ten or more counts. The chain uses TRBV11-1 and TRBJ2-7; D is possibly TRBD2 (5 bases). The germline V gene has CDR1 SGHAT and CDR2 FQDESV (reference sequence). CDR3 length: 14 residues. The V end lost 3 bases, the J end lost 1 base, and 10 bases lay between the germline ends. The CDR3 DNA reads TGTGCCAGCAGCTTGGCGGGCCCATCCTACGAGCAGTACTTC. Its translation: CASSLAGPSYEQYF.

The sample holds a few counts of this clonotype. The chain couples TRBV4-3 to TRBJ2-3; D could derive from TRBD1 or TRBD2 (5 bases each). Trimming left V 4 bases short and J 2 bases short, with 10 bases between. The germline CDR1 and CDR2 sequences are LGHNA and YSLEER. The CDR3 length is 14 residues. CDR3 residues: CASSREGFTDTQYF. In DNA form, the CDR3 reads TGCGCCAGCAGCCGAGAGGGGTTCACAGATACGCAGTATTTT.

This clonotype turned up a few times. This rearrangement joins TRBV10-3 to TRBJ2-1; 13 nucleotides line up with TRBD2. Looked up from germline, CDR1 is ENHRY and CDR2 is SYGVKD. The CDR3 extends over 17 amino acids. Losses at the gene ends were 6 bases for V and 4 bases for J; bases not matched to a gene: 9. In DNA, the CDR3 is TGTGCCATCAGCGACCGGACTAGCGGGAGTGGTTACAATGAGCAGTTCTTC. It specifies CAISDRTSGSGYNEQFF.

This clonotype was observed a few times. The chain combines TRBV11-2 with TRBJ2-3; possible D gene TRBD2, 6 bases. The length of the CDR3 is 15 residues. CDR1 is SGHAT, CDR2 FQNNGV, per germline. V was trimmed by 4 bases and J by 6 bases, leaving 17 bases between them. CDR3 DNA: TGTGCCAGCAGCTCTTCTAGCGTACCCGGGGATACGCAGTATTTT. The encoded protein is CASSSSSVPGDTQYF.

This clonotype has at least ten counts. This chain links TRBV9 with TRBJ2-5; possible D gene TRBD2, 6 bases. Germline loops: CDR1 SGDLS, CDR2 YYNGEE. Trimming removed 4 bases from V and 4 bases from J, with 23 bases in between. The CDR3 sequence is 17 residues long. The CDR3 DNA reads TGTGCCAGCAGCTCCCCCGGGACTGAGAGGGTGAGAGAGACCCAGTACTTC. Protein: CASSSPGTERVRETQYF.

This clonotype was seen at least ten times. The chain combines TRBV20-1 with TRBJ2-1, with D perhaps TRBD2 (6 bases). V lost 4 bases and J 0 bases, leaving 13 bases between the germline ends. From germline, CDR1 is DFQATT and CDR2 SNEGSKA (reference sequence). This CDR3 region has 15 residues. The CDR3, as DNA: TGCAGTGCTATACTCGGGAGCCCCTCCTACAATGAGCAGTTCTTC. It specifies CSAILGSPSYNEQFF.

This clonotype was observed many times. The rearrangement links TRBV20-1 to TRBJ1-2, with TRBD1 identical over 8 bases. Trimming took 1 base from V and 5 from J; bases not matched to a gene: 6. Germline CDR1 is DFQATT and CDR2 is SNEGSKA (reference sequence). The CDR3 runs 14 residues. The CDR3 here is CSARARGQGYGYTF. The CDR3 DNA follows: TGCAGTGCTAGAGCCAGAGGACAGGGATATGGCTACACCTTC.

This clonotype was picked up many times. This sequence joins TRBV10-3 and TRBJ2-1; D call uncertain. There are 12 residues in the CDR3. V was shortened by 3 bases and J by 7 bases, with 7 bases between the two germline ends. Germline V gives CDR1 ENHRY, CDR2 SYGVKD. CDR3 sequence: CAISESENEQFF. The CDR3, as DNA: TGTGCCATCAGTGAATCGGAAAATGAGCAGTTCTTC.

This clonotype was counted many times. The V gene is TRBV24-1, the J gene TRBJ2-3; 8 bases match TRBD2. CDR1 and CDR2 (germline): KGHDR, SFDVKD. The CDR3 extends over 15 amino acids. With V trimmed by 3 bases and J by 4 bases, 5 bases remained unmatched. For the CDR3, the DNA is TGTGCCACCAGTGATCCGGGACTAGGTGCAGATACGCAGTATTTT. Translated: CATSDPGLGADTQYF.

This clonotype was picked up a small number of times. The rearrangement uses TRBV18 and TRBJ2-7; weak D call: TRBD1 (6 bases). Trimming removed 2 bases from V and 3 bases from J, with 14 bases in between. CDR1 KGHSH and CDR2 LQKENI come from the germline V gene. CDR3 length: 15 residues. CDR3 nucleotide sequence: TGTGCCAGCTCACCATCCAGGGGCACCGGCTACGAGCAGTACTTC. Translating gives CASSPSRGTGYEQYF.

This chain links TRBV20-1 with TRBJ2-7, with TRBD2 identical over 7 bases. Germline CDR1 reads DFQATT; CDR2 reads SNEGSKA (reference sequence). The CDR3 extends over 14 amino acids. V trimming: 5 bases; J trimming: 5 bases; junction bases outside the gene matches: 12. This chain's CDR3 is CSALRPGGSDEQYF. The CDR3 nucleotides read TGCAGTGCTCTCAGACCGGGGGGTTCGGACGAGCAGTACTTC.